Listed below are T cell receptor beta chains from one sample, sequenced in a study of OX40 agonist ivuxolimab in advanced cancers. The assay was immunoSEQ multiplex PCR, and TCRdb's table has in-frame clones only and misses some. This table has tens of thousands of clones, roughly 91% appearing once. The sequences come from CD4+ or CD8+ T cells sorted from blood, collected in a trial of the OX40 agonist ivuxolimab. These receptors were collected from an adult with an advanced solid tumor such as melanoma, head and neck, liver or kidney cancer. CDR3s include the opening cysteine and the closing phenylalanine or tryptophan. The D gene is left open where the match is weak. Rows give clone size only sometimes, using once, few, many, or a class for an expanded clone.

>TRBJ1-4|-|TRBV2|TRBD1
CASGRTGETNEKLFF
TGTGCCAGCGGCCGGACAGGGGAGACTAATGAAAAACTGTTTTTT
>TRBJ2-3|-|TRBV13|TRBD2
CASSLRRGGGTDTQYF
TGTGCCAGCAGCTTACGGCGGGGGGGCGGCACAGATACGCAGTATTTT
>TRBJ1-3|-|TRBV7-6|TRBD1
CASSSTGGSSGNTIYF
TGTGCCAGCAGTTCGACAGGGGGAAGCTCTGGAAACACCATATATTTT
>TRBJ1-3|once|TRBV6-6|TRBD1
CASSSGQHSGNTIYF
TGTGCCAGCAGCTCGGGACAGCACTCTGGAAACACCATATATTTT
>TRBJ2-7|-|TRBV28|-
CASSQGWEEQYF
TGTGCCAGCAGTCAAGGATGGGAGGAGCAGTACTTC
>TRBJ1-3|-|TRBV6-1|-
CASSERMVSGNTIYF
TGTGCCAGCAGTGAAAGGATGGTCTCTGGAAACACCATATATTTT
>TRBJ1-5|-|TRBV7-2|-
CASRPDGSQPQHF
TGTGCCAGCAGACCGGACGGGAGTCAGCCCCAGCATTTT
>TRBJ2-7|-|TRBV6-6|TRBD2
CASSYGLVGGTYEQYF
TGTGCCAGCAGTTACGGACTAGTGGGGGGTACCTACGAGCAGTACTTC
>TRBJ1-2|-|TRBV4-3|TRBD1
CASSQEGQGYYGYTF
TGCGCCAGCAGCCAAGAGGGACAGGGGTACTATGGCTACACCTTC
>TRBJ2-3|-|TRBV18|TRBD2
CASSPAGADTQYF
TGTGCCAGCTCACCGGCGGGAGCAGATACGCAGTATTTT
>TRBJ2-1|-|TRBV9|-
CATGGPSYNEQFF
TGTGCCACGGGGGGCCCCTCCTACAATGAGCAGTTCTTC
>TRBJ1-3|-|TRBV10-3|-
CAISGPGAGGTIYF
TGTGCCATCAGTGGGCCGGGGGCCGGCGGGACCATATATTTT
>TRBJ1-5|once|TRBV6-5|-
CASTICQPQHF
TGTGCCAGCACGATTTGTCAGCCCCAGCATTTT
>TRBJ1-5|-|TRBV6-5|-
CASSHRMNQPQHF
TGTGCCAGCAGTCATAGGATGAATCAGCCCCAGCATTTT
>TRBJ2-2|-|TRBV25-1|TRBD1
CASSELTGYTGELFF
TGTGCCAGCAGCGAGTTGACAGGGTACACCGGGGAGCTGTTTTTT
>TRBJ1-5|-|TRBV6-1|-
CASSSLTYQPQHF
TGTGCCAGCAGTTCACTAACGTATCAGCCCCAGCATTTT
>TRBJ2-3|-|TRBV4-3|TRBD2
CASSPGERGPYTDTQYF
TGCGCCAGCAGTCCCGGGGAGCGGGGGCCGTACACAGATACGCAGTATTTT
>TRBJ2-1|-|TRBV10-3|-
CAISESWTGNEQFF
TGTGCCATCAGTGAGTCGTGGACTGGCAATGAGCAGTTCTTC
>TRBJ1-1|few|TRBV4-1|TRBD1
CASSLGQGNTEAFF
TGCGCCAGCAGCCTCGGACAGGGGAACACTGAAGCTTTCTTT
>TRBJ2-7|-|TRBV6-5|TRBD2
CASSSAGGSYEQYF
TGTGCCAGCAGTTCGGCGGGGGGCTCCTACGAGCAGTACTTC
>TRBJ2-3|-|TRBV7-7|TRBD2
CASSDRGVSGNTQYF
TGTGCCAGCAGCGACCGGGGGGTTAGCGGGAATACGCAGTATTTT
>TRBJ2-5|-|TRBV5-1|-
CASSLNLLQTQYF
TGCGCCAGCAGCTTGAACCTTTTGCAGACCCAGTACTTC
>TRBJ2-3|-|TRBV4-1|-
CASSPPTGAQGVTDTQYF
TGCGCCAGCAGCCCGCCGACGGGGGCCCAGGGAGTCACAGATACGCAGTATTTT
>TRBJ2-5|-|TRBV5-4|TRBD1
CASSFDRDTAISLDQYF
TGTGCCAGCAGCTTCGACAGGGACACCGCTATTTCATTGGACCAGTACTTC
>TRBJ1-2|-|TRBV7-2|-
CASIPDKFYGYTF
TGTGCCAGCATACCCGACAAGTTCTATGGCTACACCTTC
>TRBJ1-5|-|TRBV18|-
CASSPPPGQPQHF
TGTGCCAGCTCACCTCCCCCGGGACAGCCCCAGCATTTT
>TRBJ2-1|-|TRBV9|-
CASSVDSNEQFF
TGTGCCAGCAGCGTAGACTCCAATGAGCAGTTCTTC
>TRBJ2-3|-|TRBV19|TRBD1
CASSPWGQGMADTQYF
TGTGCCAGTAGTCCCTGGGGACAGGGGATGGCAGATACGCAGTATTTT
>TRBJ1-5|few|TRBV29-1|TRBD1
CSIRQGGDQPQHF
TGCAGCATCCGACAGGGAGGGGATCAGCCCCAGCATTTT
>TRBJ1-1|-|TRBV6-6|-
CASTLEGTTEAFF
TGTGCCAGCACCTTAGAGGGGACCACTGAAGCTTTCTTT
>TRBJ1-2|few|TRBV7-8|-
CASSLPQRGSDGYTF
TGTGCCAGCAGCTTGCCCCAGCGGGGGAGCGATGGCTACACCTTC
>TRBJ1-1|few|TRBV28|-
CASSFLGVTVEAFF
TGTGCCAGCAGTTTTTTGGGGGTGACGGTAGAAGCTTTCTTT
>TRBJ2-3|-|TRBV7-3|-
CASSRGEPDTQYF
TGTGCCAGCAGCCGGGGAGAGCCAGATACGCAGTATTTT